The source of this T cell receptor (beta chain) is a study of T-cell memory formation after mild COVID-19. Looking at the study overall: Largely, the TCR clusters proved donor specific. Study-wide findings and caveats: Cross-reactive memory seemingly joined, as some responding clones were found in pre-infection memory. Clones that shrank (day 15 to 85) were balanced CD4/CD8, whereas later expanders leaned CD4+.

Worth noting for this clonotype: Its antigen is undetermined.

Germline V CDR1 and CDR2: SGHDT, YYEEEE. Trimming left V 3 bases short and J 2 bases short, with 11 bases between. The CDR3 totals 15 residues. 5'RACE primed at constant segments yielded TCR alpha and TCR beta cDNA libraries bearing sample barcodes and UMIs. MiXCR, applied by TCRdb to the 5' RACE reads, yields one record per CDR3 protein. The repertoire holds a few hundred thousand distinct CDR3 sequences, roughly 15% seen once, with roughly 24% in the top ten. The gene calls are TRBV5-6 and TRBJ2-2; a weak D match, TRBD2 (5 bases). The TCR was taken from a man aged 18 to 29 who had mild COVID-19 (a few samples of this study predate the infection). Cell type and time point are not known. The specimen was PBMCs or a T cell subset sorted from them (not recorded which). The CDR3 sequence: CASSSGLTNTGELFF. The CDR3 DNA reads TGTGCCAGCAGCTCCGGACTGACTAACACCGGGGAGCTGTTTTTT.